The 2 T cell receptor beta chains in this list originate from one sample, sequenced in a study of blood T cell repertoires in COVID-19. TCRdb's copy holds only in-frame clones and misses some; the assay was immunoSEQ multiplex PCR. Of around 280,000 clones in the sample, 86% were seen once. Sample: peripheral blood. The receptor source for this set is a woman aged 25 to 39 who had recovered from COVID-19.

This clone has a handful of counts. The chain recombines TRBV4-1 with TRBJ1-5, with a weak D call TRBD1 (5 bases). This CDR3 region has 18 residues. CDR1 is MGHRA and CDR2 is YSYEKL in the germline V gene. Trimming shortened V by 0 bases and J by 0 bases, and 15 bases separated the two germline ends. CDR3 loop: CASSQDGAGIYSNQPQHF. The DNA for the CDR3 is TGCGCCAGCAGCCAAGATGGGGCAGGAATCTATAGCAATCAGCCCCAGCATTTT.

The chain employs TRBV21-1 and TRBJ2-1; the table's TRBD2 call for D was not verified on the DNA. TRBV21-1 is a recognized pseudogene. The CDR3 is made up of 12 amino acids. The CDR3 bases are TGTGCCGTAGGTTCGGGTCACAATGAGCAGTTCTTC. This codes for CAVGSGHNEQFF.